The clone carrying this T cell receptor (beta chain) showed up just once. This CDR3 has 13 amino acids. Germline CDR1 is KGHDR and CDR2 is SFDVKD. Trimming cost V 8 bases and J 8 bases, with 15 bases left between them. Study processing details: Quantification of nucleated cells was approximated via reference gene primer amplification. Using immunoSEQ multiplex PCR, the repertoire was profiled, and TCRdb retains in-frame clones only, with some absent. V and J calls and clone size come straight from that table; D and trimming were deduced from the DNA. The sample yields some 150,000 clones, about 82% seen once. This specimen belongs to a study of blood T cell repertoires in COVID-19. Study-level information: The United States, Italy and Spain provided the acute and convalescent COVID-19 samples. T cells, B-cell-depleted T cells, or PBMCs supplied cDNA or gDNA.

The chain combines TRBV24-1 with TRBJ2-1; the D gene is possibly TRBD1 (6 bases). Sequencing input: peripheral blood. This receptor was identified in a man aged 45-65 years with acute or convalescent COVID-19. The CDR3 region is CATMGASSDEQFF. In DNA form, the CDR3 reads TGTGCCACCATGGGGGCTAGTTCCGATGAGCAGTTCTTC.